Below, 18 T cell receptor beta chains from the same sample are listed, as sequenced in a study of Ad26.COV2.S vaccination and SARS-CoV-2 variants. Sequencing was performed with immunoSEQ multiplex PCR; in TCRdb, only in-frame clones are kept and a portion is missing. The table shows some 340,000 clones, with approximately 80% occurring only once. As for treatment: around 19 received Ad26.COV2.S at low or high dose, single or two shots; roughly five received placebo; per-sample allocation not given. Samples were taken on day 63 after the first vaccine or placebo injection. Sequences were derived from peripheral blood, sampled in a trial of Ad26.COV2.S vaccine versus placebo. These receptors were obtained from a person between 18 and 59 years old who received the Ad26.COV2.S COVID-19 vaccine or a placebo.

The rearrangement uses TRBV7-8 and TRBJ2-1; 15 positions agree with TRBD2. Germline CDR1 reads SGHVS; CDR2 reads FQNEAQ. V shed 5 bases and J 7 bases; nucleotides not matched to a gene: 6. The CDR3 consists of 16 residues. CDR3 sequence (DNA): TGTGCCAGCAGCCGGACTAGCGGGGGGGCAAGGAATGAGCAGTTCTTC. It is translated as CASSRTSGGARNEQFF.

This clone was seen only a few times. This chain connects TRBV5-4 to TRBJ2-1; D ambiguous. The CDR3 contains 14 residues. Germline assignment: CDR1 SGHNT and CDR2 YYREEE (reference sequence). Trimming took 0 bases from V and 2 from J, leaving 6 bases between them. CDR3 DNA: TGTGCCAGCAGCTTGGATCCAGCCTACAATGAGCAGTTCTTC. The encoded protein is CASSLDPAYNEQFF. The whole variable domain, remainder taken from reference TRBV5-4 and TRBJ2-1, is ETGVTQSPTHLIKTRGQQVTLRCSSQSGHNTVSWYQQALGQGPQFIFQYYREEENGRGNFPPRFSGLQFPNYSSELNVNALELDDSALYLCASSLDPAYNEQFFGPGTRLTVL.

This chain uses TRBV4-1 with TRBJ1-1; D is undetermined. Trimming shortened V by 2 bases and J by 0 bases, and 10 bases separated the two germline ends. CDR1 MGHRA and CDR2 YSYEKL come from the germline V gene. The length of the CDR3 is 15 residues. As DNA, the CDR3 is TGCGCCAGCAGCCAATCCCCGGGGTTGAACACTGAAGCTTTCTTT. Protein: CASSQSPGLNTEAFF.

This clone was recorded once. The chain has TRBV27 and TRBJ1-6; D not resolved. The CDR3 length is 13 residues. V shed 0 bases and J shed 9 bases, with 6 bases lying between them. Germline V CDR1 and CDR2: MNHEY, SMNVEV (reference sequence). CDR3 sequence (DNA): TGTGCCAGCAGTTTATCGTCGGTTTCACCCCTCCACTTT. Amino acid sequence: CASSLSSVSPLHF.

This clone was counted once. The rearrangement uses TRBV5-1 and TRBJ2-5; D call uncertain. The CDR3 runs to 14 residues. Germline-derived CDR1 and CDR2 are SGHRS and YFSETQ. Between the trimmed V and J ends, which lost 4 bases and 4 bases, there was a span of 14 bases. CDR3 amino acids: CASSPLGEGETQYF. DNA of the CDR3: TGCGCCAGCAGCCCCTTGGGTGAAGGAGAGACCCAGTACTTC.

The rearrangement uses TRBV28 and TRBJ2-1, with 10 bases matching TRBD1. V gave up 5 bases and J gave up 1 base; unmatched junction bases: 5. Per germline, CDR1 MDHEN and CDR2 SYDVKM. The CDR3 spans 16 residues. The CDR3 DNA reads as TGTGCCAGCAGTCTGCCGGGACAGGGGTCCTACAATGAGCAGTTCTTC. Amino acids: CASSLPGQGSYNEQFF.

V is TRBV5-1 and J is TRBJ1-3; D uncertain. This CDR3 comprises 13 residues. CDR1 and CDR2 from the germline V gene are SGHRS and YFSETQ. Trimming took 0 bases from V and 2 from J, leaving 3 bases between them. The CDR3 DNA reads TGCGCCAGCAGCTTGGGGACTGGAAACACCATATATTTT. Translating it yields CASSLGTGNTIYF.

The V call is TRBV7-3, the J call TRBJ2-2; unclear D gene. The CDR3 runs 16 residues. Trimming left V 2 bases short and J 0 bases short, with 10 bases between. Germline loops: CDR1 SGHTA, CDR2 FQGTGA. This CDR3 is CASSLAFGTNTGELFF. CDR3 in DNA: TGTGCCAGCAGCTTAGCGTTTGGGACGAACACCGGGGAGCTGTTTTTT.

The chain uses TRBV29-1 and TRBJ1-1; TRBD1 is a possible D gene (5 bases). V was trimmed by 6 bases and J by 3 bases, leaving 14 bases between them. The CDR3 loop spans 13 amino acids. Germline V CDR1 and CDR2: SQVTM, ANQGSEA. DNA for the CDR3: TGCAGCGTCCGGACACAGAGAGACACTGAAGCTTTCTTT. This codes for CSVRTQRDTEAFF.

The chain uses TRBV6-5 and TRBJ2-3; 7 positions match TRBD1. This CDR3 has 14 amino acids. Germline CDR1 and CDR2: MNHEY and SVGAGI. V shed 5 bases, J shed 3 bases, and the junction held 5 bases outside the gene matches. The CDR3 DNA follows: TGTGCCAGCAGTAGGGGGCAGTGGACAGATACGCAGTATTTT. Translating it yields CASSRGQWTDTQYF.

V is TRBV5-1 and J is TRBJ2-5; D is ambiguous. From germline, CDR1 is SGHRS and CDR2 YFSETQ. The CDR3 spans 13 residues. V lost 2 bases to trimming and J lost 2 bases, with 7 bases between them. CDR3 sequence: CASSFVQQETQYF. CDR3 sequence (DNA): TGCGCCAGCAGCTTCGTACAGCAAGAGACCCAGTACTTC.

The chain carries TRBV7-8 and TRBJ2-7; D not resolved. The germline CDR1 and CDR2 sequences are SGHVS and FQNEAQ. V was pared by 5 bases and J by 1 base, with 12 bases between. CDR3 length: 14 residues. The DNA of the CDR3 is TGTGCCAGCAGCAAAAGGACCGAATCCTACGAGCAGTACTTC. It is translated as CASSKRTESYEQYF.

This clone was seen once. The J gene is TRBJ2-5, the V gene TRBV9; TRBD1 aligns across 9 bases. Germline V gene sequence: CDR1 SGDLS, CDR2 YYNGEE. J was trimmed by 4 bases and V by 4 bases; bases with no gene match: 2. The CDR3 consists of 13 residues. The CDR3 DNA reads as TGTGCCAGCAGCTTACAGGGGGCAGAGACCCAGTACTTC. Amino acids: CASSLQGAETQYF. The complete variable domain, with remaining parts taken from reference TRBV9 and TRBJ2-5, reads DSGVTQTPKHLITATGQRVTLRCSPRSGDLSVYWYQQSLDQGLQFLIQYYNGEERAKGNILERFSAQQFPDLHSELNLSSLELGDSALYFCASSLQGAETQYFGPGTRLLVL.

This clone has just a few counts. A junction boundary mismatches the germline segment, possibly from a read error. The chain couples TRBV30 to TRBJ1-4; TRBD1 matches 8 bases. The CDR3 spans 15 residues. The germline V gene encodes CDR1 GTSNPN and CDR2 SVGIG (reference sequence). CDR3 protein: CAGRQGYRRNEKLFF. Written as DNA, the CDR3 is TGTGCCGGGAGACAGGGGTATCGCAGGAATGAAAAACTGTTTTTT. Based on the CDR3 plus reference TRBV30 and TRBJ1-4, the full variable domain is SQTIHQWPATLVQPVGSPLSLECTVEGTSNPNLYWYRQAAGRGLQLLFYSVGIGQISSEVPQNLSASRPQDRQFILSSKKLLLSDSGFYLCAGRQGYRRNEKLFFGSGTQLSVL.

The gene calls are TRBV11-3 and TRBJ2-3; D may be TRBD1 or TRBD2 (5 bases each). CDR3 length: 13 amino acids. Per the germline V gene, CDR1 is SGHNT and CDR2 is YENEEA. The V and J ends lost 5 bases and 1 base respectively, with 7 bases between them. The CDR3 sequence: CASSRGGTDTQYF. The CDR3 nucleotides are TGTGCCAGCAGCCGAGGGGGCACAGATACGCAGTATTTT.

The chain links TRBV2 to TRBJ2-7; D is undetermined. V lost 1 base to trimming and J lost 2 bases, with 6 bases between them. This CDR3 contains 13 residues. CDR1 and CDR2 (germline): SNHLY, FYNNEI. CDR3 amino acids: CASSEVGTYEQYF. DNA for the CDR3: TGTGCCAGCAGTGAAGTGGGAACCTACGAGCAGTACTTC. Filled out from reference TRBV2 and TRBJ2-7, the complete variable domain reads EPEVTQTPSHQVTQMGQEVILRCVPISNHLYFYWYRQILGQKVEFLVSFYNNEISEKSEIFDDQFSVERPDGSNFTLKIRSTKLEDSAMYFCASSEVGTYEQYFGPGTRLTVT.

The chain uses TRBV11-1 and TRBJ2-6, with D possibly called TRBD1 or TRBD2 (5 bases each). Between the trimmed V and J ends, which lost 8 bases and 0 bases, there was a span of 14 bases. The CDR3 has 16 residues. CDR1 and CDR2 (germline): SGHAT, FQDESV (reference sequence). This chain's CDR3 is CASGPGDGSGANVLTF. Here the CDR3 DNA reads TGTGCCAGCGGCCCCGGGGACGGCTCTGGGGCCAACGTCCTGACTTTC.

This chain joins TRBV7-3 and TRBJ1-5, with TRBD1 matching 8 bases. This CDR3 is 14 amino acids long. With 5 bases clipped from V and 4 bases from J, the junction kept 4 bases outside the gene matches. Germline V gene sequence: CDR1 SGHTA, CDR2 FQGTGA. DNA for the CDR3: TGTGCCAGCAGCCAGGGACAGGTTAATCAGCCCCAGCATTTT. This codes for CASSQGQVNQPQHF.